The 15 T cell receptor beta chains presented below share a single source sample, sequenced in a study of cytomegalovirus exposure and HLA in healthy donors. The PCR had 60 Vbeta and 13 Jbeta primers. Some clones are missing from TCRdb's copy, which holds only in-frame ones; the method was immunoSEQ multiplex PCR. The sample consists of 90,000 to 100,000 clones, under 85% of them appearing once. The sample was PBMCs. Receptors were obtained from a man between 35 and 55 years old in good health and CMV-seronegative.

CDR3 bases: TGTGCCAGCTCACCACGGACAGGGACCCAGTACTTC. This sequence encodes CASSPRTGTQYF. The rearrangement uses TRBV18 and TRBJ2-5; 7 nucleotides align to TRBD1. V was pared by 1 base and J by 7 bases, with 0 bases of the junction left unmatched. This CDR3 is 12 amino acids long. The V gene's germline CDR1 is KGHSH and CDR2 LQKENI.

V usage is TRBV27 and J usage is TRBJ1-3; TRBD1 matches 7 bases. J lost 4 bases, V lost 5 bases, and 14 bases had no gene match. CDR3 length: 17 residues. Germline V lookup: CDR1 MNHEY, CDR2 SMNVEV (reference sequence). Here the CDR3 reads CASSLTSTGSSGNTIYF. In nucleotides, the CDR3 is TGTGCCAGCAGTCTAACTTCGACAGGGAGCTCCGGAAACACCATATATTTT.

The rearrangement joins TRBV25-1 to TRBJ1-2, with D possibly TRBD1 on 6 matching bases. Trimming left V 6 bases short and J 2 bases short, with 10 bases between. CDR1 MGHDK and CDR2 SYGVNS come from the germline V gene. The CDR3 spans 13 residues. The DNA of the CDR3 is TGTGCCAGCAGGGACAGACTGAACTATGGCTACACCTTC. Its protein product is CASRDRLNYGYTF.

V usage is TRBV19 and J usage is TRBJ2-7, with TRBD1 matching over 9 bases. CDR1 is LNHDA and CDR2 is SQIVND in the germline V gene (reference sequence). CDR3 length: 13 amino acids. V lost 4 bases to trimming and J lost 6 bases; unmatched junction nucleotides: 4. Here the CDR3 DNA reads TGTGCCAGTAGTAGGGACAGGGAGGCCGAGCAGTACTTC. This gives the protein CASSRDREAEQYF.

The CDR3 reads CASSVGDSLSSYNSPLHF. The CDR3 DNA follows: TGTGCCAGCAGCGTAGGGGACAGTCTAAGCTCCTATAATTCACCCCTCCACTTT. The chain links TRBV9 to TRBJ1-6; 7 positions match TRBD1. J gave up 0 bases and V 0 bases, and 6 bases lay outside the gene matches. The germline CDR1 and CDR2 sequences are SGDLS and YYNGEE. The CDR3 consists of 18 residues.

The chain has TRBV19 and TRBJ2-4, with a weak D call TRBD1 (6 bases). Germline V lookup: CDR1 LNHDA, CDR2 SQIVND (reference sequence). V shed 5 bases and J shed 5 bases, with 13 bases lying between them. The CDR3 spans 14 residues. CDR3 in amino acids: CASSPRRTENIQYF. Written as DNA, the CDR3 is TGTGCCAGTAGTCCTCGGCGGACAGAAAACATTCAGTACTTC.

The chain employs TRBV6-1 and TRBJ2-5; 9 nucleotides align to TRBD2. The germline gives CDR1 MNHNS, CDR2 SASEGT. This CDR3 has 15 amino acids. V lost 6 bases to trimming and J lost 1 base; unmatched junction nucleotides: 6. Here the CDR3 DNA reads TGTGCCAGCAGGGGGACTAGCTCCGTCCAAGAGACCCAGTACTTC. It yields the protein CASRGTSSVQETQYF.

The chain has TRBV9 and TRBJ1-1; tentatively, D is TRBD1 (6 bases). The germline V gene has CDR1 SGDLS and CDR2 YYNGEE. V was clipped by 3 bases and J by 1 base, with 13 bases between them. The CDR3 is 15 amino acids. The CDR3 loop reads CASSATGTPNTEAFF. In DNA, the CDR3 is TGTGCCAGCAGCGCAACCGGGACACCGAACACTGAAGCTTTCTTT.

This clone was counted a few times. The V and J genes are TRBV30 and TRBJ2-1, with 10 bases aligning to TRBD2. The junction had 12 bases not matched to a gene; V was cut back by 5 bases and J by 8 bases. Germline CDR1 and CDR2: GTSNPN and SVGIG (reference sequence). The CDR3 extends over 15 amino acids. The CDR3 DNA sequence: TGTGCCTGGGGTAATCCTAGCGGGAGCCCCGATGAGCAGTTCTTC. This encodes CAWGNPSGSPDEQFF.

The J gene is TRBJ2-5, the V gene TRBV12-5; no reliable D call. The germline V and J ends were trimmed by 1 base and 0 bases, with 3 bases remaining between them. Germline assignment: CDR1 LGHNT and CDR2 FRNRAP. The CDR3 is made up of 13 amino acids. The CDR3 DNA follows: TGTGCTAGTGGTTTGGCCTACCAAGAGACCCAGTACTTC. It specifies CASGLAYQETQYF.

CDR3: CASSPPRDRFSTDTQYF. In nucleotides, the CDR3 is TGTGCCAGTAGTCCACCCCGGGACAGATTTAGCACAGATACGCAGTATTTT. V gene TRBV19 combines with J gene TRBJ2-3; the match to TRBD1 covers 7 bases. J lost 0 bases, V lost 5 bases, and 11 bases had no gene match. Germline CDR1 and CDR2: LNHDA and SQIVND (reference sequence). The CDR3 has 17 amino acids.

The rearrangement links TRBV11-2 to TRBJ2-2, with D perhaps matching TRBD1 (5 bases). This CDR3 is built from 14 residues. Germline lookup yields CDR1 SGHAT and CDR2 FQNNGV. With 4 bases removed from V and 5 bases from J, the gap between germline ends came to 11 bases. CDR3 bases: TGTGCCAGCAGCTCGTTGAAGGGGACCGGGGAGCTGTTTTTT. The encoded protein is CASSSLKGTGELFF.

This clone has a handful of counts. This sequence joins TRBV2 and TRBJ2-3; 11 nucleotides line up with TRBD2. Per germline, CDR1 SNHLY and CDR2 FYNNEI. Germline trimming cut 6 bases from V and 4 bases from J; bases unmatched to any gene: 12. The CDR3 sequence is 17 residues long. The CDR3, as DNA: TGTGCCAGCAGCCATAGCGGGGGGGACTTTCAGGCAGATACGCAGTATTTT. It yields the protein CASSHSGGDFQADTQYF.

This clone has more than one count but fewer than ten. The chain couples TRBV6-6 to TRBJ2-7, with a weak D call TRBD1 (6 bases). CDR3 length: 14 residues. CDR1 and CDR2 from the germline V gene are MNHNY and SVGAGI (reference sequence). The V end was cut by 2 bases, the J end by 5 bases, with 13 bases between. In nucleotides, the CDR3 is TGTGCCAGCAGTTACGGGGGCGGTTCCCACGAGCAGTACTTC. Translated: CASSYGGGSHEQYF.

The J gene is TRBJ1-3, the V gene TRBV7-9; possibly TRBD1 for D (5 bases). Germline V lookup: CDR1 SEHNR, CDR2 FQNEAQ (reference sequence). The CDR3 covers 16 residues. V lost 7 bases, J lost 2 bases, and 18 bases lay in between. The CDR3 nucleotides are TGTGCCAGCACCCTTTGGGGGGGAGAAACTGGAAACACCATATATTTT. It specifies CASTLWGGETGNTIYF.